This T cell receptor beta chain was captured in a study of regulatory T cells in long-lasting Graves disease. The time point here: newly diagnosed GD, antithyroid drugs for less than 3 months. RNA isolated from PBMCs was used to make the TCR library. The V end lost 6 bases, the J end lost 6 bases, and 21 bases lay between the germline ends. Germline V CDR1 and CDR2: MNHNS, SASEGT. The CDR3 consists of 16 residues. This clonotype was seen only a few times. Relying on iRepertoire HTBI primers and Arm-PCR of CDR3 regions, the team built TCR beta libraries. Using its own MiXCR run on the multiplex PCR reads, TCRdb lists one record per CDR3 protein. The sample lists over 500,000 distinct CDR3 sequences; approximately 15% were seen once. This same sample was also taken into another study, of T cells in Graves' hyperthyroidism and ophthalmopathy. That source reports: Orbital computed tomography and thyroid ultrasound, together with serum TRAb and thyroxine and clinical symptoms, were used for diagnoses.

The material sequenced was peripheral blood mononuclear cells (PBMCs), taken at new diagnosis, from a patient treated with antithyroid drugs. The receptor's source is a woman in her twenties or thirties with Graves disease. This chain uses TRBV6-1 with TRBJ1-5, with D possibly being TRBD1 (5 bases). DNA for the CDR3: TGTGCCAGCAGCCCATCCGGGGGGGGGGAATCTCAGCCCCAGCATTTT. It yields the protein CASSPSGGGESQPQHF.